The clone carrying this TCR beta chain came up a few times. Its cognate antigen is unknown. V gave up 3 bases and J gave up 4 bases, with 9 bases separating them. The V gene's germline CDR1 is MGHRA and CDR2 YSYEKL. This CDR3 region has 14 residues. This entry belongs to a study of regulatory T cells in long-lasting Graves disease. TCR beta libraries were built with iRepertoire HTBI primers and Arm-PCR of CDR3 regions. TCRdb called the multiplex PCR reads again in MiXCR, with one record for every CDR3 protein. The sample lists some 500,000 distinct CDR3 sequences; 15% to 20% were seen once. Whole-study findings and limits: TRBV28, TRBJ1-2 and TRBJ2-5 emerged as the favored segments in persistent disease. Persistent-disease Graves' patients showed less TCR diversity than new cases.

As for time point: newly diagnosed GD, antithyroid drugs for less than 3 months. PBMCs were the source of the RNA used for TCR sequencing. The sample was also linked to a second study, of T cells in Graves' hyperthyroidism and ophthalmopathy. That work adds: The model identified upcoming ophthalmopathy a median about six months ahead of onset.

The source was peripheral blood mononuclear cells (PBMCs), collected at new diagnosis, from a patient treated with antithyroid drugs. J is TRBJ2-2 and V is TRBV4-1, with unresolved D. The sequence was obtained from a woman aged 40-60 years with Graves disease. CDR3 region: CASSHPGPTGELFF. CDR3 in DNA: TGCGCCAGCAGCCACCCAGGACCCACCGGGGAGCTGTTTTTT.